This T cell receptor (beta chain) was captured by sequencing in a study of blood T cell repertoires in COVID-19 (TCRdb year 2020). Regarding the research as a whole: Collaborator samples came from the United States, Italy and Spain and covered acute and convalescent phases of COVID-19. The material from the prospective study consisted of cDNA or gDNA derived from T cells, B-cell-depleted T cells, or PBMCs. Deeply sampled blood TCRbeta repertoires from subjects exposed to, actively infected with, or recovered from COVID-19 were included in the dataset. The repertoires were made available in a free public database intended to serve as a resource for research on the immune response to SARS-CoV-2. The samples were drawn from two sources: the first 160 participants of the ongoing ImmuneRACE study, and 1,200 or so subjects contributed by 6 global collaborators. The sample metadata nearly always contained a de-identified subject ID, COVID-19 status, age in years and sex. Where available, HLA class I and class II types were taken from metadata supplied by the sample provider and were not determined by assay-based typing. On the study overall, not on this receptor specifically: The amount of clinical and demographic metadata varied by source and participant and was provided uncurated.

In regard to this clone: Its antigen target is currently unknown. Base quality data are lacking; no much larger clone is found one base away.

The junction shows trimming of 5 bases on V and 2 bases on J, plus 13 bases between the germline ends. The CDR3 measures 15 amino acids from cysteine to phenylalanine. The DNA shown is the 45-base CDR3, in frame from base 1. From the germline V gene, CDR1 is SGHTA and CDR2 is FQGNSA. TCRbeta CDR3 regions were amplified from genomic DNA by means of the immunoSEQ Assay, a bias-controlled multiplex PCR. In the source study's methods: Within the assay, amplification of reference gene primers was used to estimate how many nucleated cells each sample contained. To quantify the absolute abundance of each unique TCRbeta CDR3 rearrangement, sequence reads were collapsed and filtered. Productive Simpson clonality was computed per sample as the square root of Simpson's diversity index over productive rearrangements. Not all clones reach the TCRdb copy of this immuneACCESS table, which keeps in-frame sequences only. Checked studies attribute under half of the gap to unresolved V genes and leave the rest unexplained. V, J and clone size derive from that table, while D and trimming were established from the DNA sequence. The sample contains about 400,000 clones, around nine tenths of them found a single time. The ten top clones hold 3% of the sample.

Each collaborating institution followed its own protocols to collect whole blood in K2EDTA tubes. For TCRbeta analysis, collaborators shipped samples in one of three forms: frozen whole blood, isolated PBMCs, or DNA extracted from either of those sample types. This receptor was taken from a human donor in a cohort sampled during active COVID-19. Sequenced input: peripheral blood. The chain is made from TRBV7-2 and TRBJ1-5; TRBD1 is perhaps the D gene, given 5 matching bases. The nucleotides are TGTGCCAGCAGCACCACAGGCGATGGCAATCAGCCCCAGCATTTT. This sequence encodes CASSTTGDGNQPQHF. The entire variable domain, with the stretches around the CDR3 drawn from the reference TRBV7-2 and TRBJ1-5 proteins, is GAGVSQSPSNKVTEKGKDVELRCDPISGHTALYWYRQSLGQGLEFLIYFQGNSAPDKSGLPSDRFSAERTGGSVSTLTIQRTQQEDSAVYLCASSTTGDGNQPQHFGDGTRLSIL.